The 26 T cell receptor beta chains below all came from one sample that was sequenced in a study of human T cells and chemical hapten exposure. Each CDR3 protein gets one entry after TCRdb re-called the RACE reads with MiXCR. The table has approximately 71,000 distinct CDR3 sequences, roughly 9.2% seen once. Time point given: patch test 1, 2 weeks after DPC sensitization. Treatment given: therapeutic diphenylcyclopropenone sensitization with weekly scalp DPC. The starting material was whole blood, obtained in connection with sensitization to the hapten diphenylcyclopropenone (DPC). The receptors come from a woman in her thirties or forties with alopecia areata. Some clones in this sample may be carry-over from other donors' samples.

The genes are TRBV9 and TRBJ2-1, with D tentatively TRBD1 (5 bases). Looked up from germline, CDR1 is SGDLS and CDR2 is YYNGEE. Trimming took off 1 base at V and 9 bases at J, with 11 bases between the two ends. This CDR3 comprises 13 residues. The DNA for the CDR3 is TGTGCCAGCAGCGTACAGGGTTTCAGTGAGCAGTTCTTC. It translates to CASSVQGFSEQFF.

This clonotype turned up a few times. The gene calls are TRBV20-1 and TRBJ1-6, with D maybe TRBD1 (5 bases). Germline loops: CDR1 DFQATT, CDR2 SNEGSKA (reference sequence). Trimming took off 0 bases at V and 5 bases at J, with 14 bases between the two ends. There are 16 residues in the CDR3. Written as DNA, the CDR3 is TGCAGTGCTAGAGATACCTGGGGGGGGGATAATTCACCCCTCCACTTT. Encoded protein: CSARDTWGGDNSPLHF.

This clonotype has at least ten counts. CDR3 residues: CASSSPRESSYEQYF. The CDR3 nucleotides are TGTGCCAGCAGTTCCCCCAGAGAGAGCTCCTACGAGCAGTACTTC. The chain employs TRBV7-2 and TRBJ2-7; no clear D. Trimming shortened V by 6 bases and J by 0 bases, and 15 bases separated the two germline ends. Germline V gene data show CDR1 as SGHTA and CDR2 as FQGNSA. The CDR3 runs to 15 residues.

The chain joins TRBV9 to TRBJ1-1, with TRBD1 as a possible D gene (6 bases). Trimming cost V 2 bases and J 0 bases, with 8 bases left between them. The CDR3 sequence is 14 residues long. The V gene's germline CDR1 is SGDLS and CDR2 YYNGEE. In nucleotides, the CDR3 is TGTGCCAGCAGCGTCGGACAGCTGAACACTGAAGCTTTCTTT. As protein: CASSVGQLNTEAFF.

This clonotype was observed many times. This chain links TRBV5-1 with TRBJ2-3; no clear D. The V gene lost 3 bases and the J gene lost 5 bases, with 19 bases spanning the gap. CDR3 length equals 16 residues. Germline V gene lookup returns CDR1 SGHRS and CDR2 YFSETQ. CDR3 region: CASSSKDGGSQDTQYF. DNA of the CDR3: TGCGCCAGCAGCTCTAAGGACGGCGGTTCCCAAGATACGCAGTATTTT.

The chain has TRBV28 and TRBJ2-5; TRBD1 might be the D (5 bases). Germline-derived CDR1 and CDR2 are MDHEN and SYDVKM. Trimming removed 8 bases from V and 4 bases from J, with 11 bases in between. The CDR3 is 12 amino acids. The CDR3 DNA reads TGTGCCAGCGGGGCGCCGGGAGAGACCCAGTACTTC. Its translation: CASGAPGETQYF.

A remark on this clonotype: Germline and junction disagree at one end, which may indicate a read error. The chain employs TRBV27 and TRBJ2-6; D tentatively fits TRBD1 or TRBD2 (5 bases each). Germline lookup yields CDR1 MNHEY and CDR2 SMNVEV (reference sequence). CDR3 length: 16 amino acids. The CDR3 DNA reads TGTGCCAGCAGTTTAAACCTAGGTTCCGGGGCCATCGTCCTGACTTTC. Translated: CASSLNLGSGAIVLTF.

The chain recombines TRBV12-3 or TRBV12-4 with TRBJ1-3; possible D gene TRBD1, 5 bases. V lost 4 bases, J lost 3 bases, and 25 bases lay in between. The CDR3 sequence is 19 residues long. The CDR3 loop is CASSYRRQGRERGGNTIYF. DNA for the CDR3: TGTGCCAGCAGTTACCGACGGCAGGGTCGAGAGAGGGGTGGAAACACCATATATTTT.

This clonotype was counted between two and nine times. The chain has TRBV5-5 and TRBJ1-1; D uncertain. CDR3 length: 15 residues. The germline gives CDR1 SGHKS, CDR2 YYEKEE (reference sequence). The ends were cut back, 4 bases at V and 2 bases at J, with 15 bases in the middle. CDR3 region: CASSPWSFSNTEAFF. The CDR3 DNA is TGTGCCAGCAGCCCCTGGTCTTTTTCCAACACTGAAGCTTTCTTT.

The rearrangement joins TRBV10-3 to TRBJ2-1; D is undetermined. V was clipped by 4 bases and J by 2 bases, with 15 bases between them. CDR1 is ENHRY, CDR2 SYGVKD, per germline. This CDR3 has 16 amino acids. DNA for the CDR3: TGTGCCATCAGTGTAAAATCCCTTGATGCCTACAATGAGCAGTTCTTC. This encodes CAISVKSLDAYNEQFF.

The chain recombines TRBV12-3 or TRBV12-4 with TRBJ2-1; 7 bases align to TRBD1. J was trimmed by 7 bases and V by 6 bases; bases with no gene match: 6. The length of the CDR3 is 13 residues. DNA for the CDR3: TGTGCCAGCAGGGCAGGGGGAACGAATGAGCAGTTCTTC. Its translation: CASRAGGTNEQFF.

Turning to this clonotype: With a much larger clone just one base away, this may be a read error. The final CDR3 position lacks the conserved phenylalanine or tryptophan, pointing to a likely read error. V and J are TRBV29-1 and TRBJ1-1; D is perhaps TRBD1 (5 bases). The CDR3 loop spans 12 amino acids. V lost 1 base and J lost 6, with 9 bases in between. The germline V gene encodes CDR1 SQVTM and CDR2 ANQGSEA. The CDR3 sequence is CSVEGVGAEAFL. CDR3 sequence (DNA): TGCAGCGTTGAAGGGGTAGGGGCTGAAGCTTTCTTA.

This clonotype was recorded many times. The V call is TRBV7-6, the J call TRBJ2-7; D gene unclear. Germline CDR1 SGHVS, CDR2 FNYEAQ. The CDR3 has 13 residues. Trimming took off 4 bases at V and 5 bases at J, with 12 bases between the two ends. CDR3 sequence reads: CASSSLRVDEQYF. DNA for the CDR3: TGTGCCAGCAGCTCCTTAAGGGTGGACGAGCAGTACTTC.

This clonotype was observed at least ten times. The rearrangement uses TRBV6-2 or TRBV6-3 and TRBJ2-1; tentatively, D is TRBD1 or TRBD2 (5 bases each). The CDR3 loop spans 12 amino acids. Trimming left V 5 bases short and J 12 bases short, with 14 bases between. Germline loops: CDR1 MNHEY, CDR2 SVGEGT. CDR3 sequence (DNA): TGTGCCAGCAGTCAGGGACGTCCGGGGCAGTTCTTC. Translating it yields CASSQGRPGQFF.

The V call is TRBV12-3 or TRBV12-4, the J call TRBJ2-7; D unresolved. This CDR3 comprises 12 residues. V lost 6 bases and J 0 bases, leaving 6 bases between the germline ends. For the CDR3, the DNA is TGTGCCAGCAGGGGCGGCTCCTACGAGCAGTACTTC. Amino acids: CASRGGSYEQYF.

This clonotype was observed a few times. The rearrangement joins TRBV7-8 to TRBJ2-1, with D perhaps matching TRBD2 (7 bases). The CDR3 has 16 amino acids. In germline, CDR1 is SGHVS, CDR2 FQNEAQ. The V end lost 5 bases, the J end lost 7 bases, and 21 bases lay between the germline ends. CDR3 DNA: TGTGCCAGCAGCCCCACCGGCGGGGGCCCTAGGAATGAGCAGTTCTTC. Translation: CASSPTGGGPRNEQFF.

This clonotype was observed many times. The CDR3 sequence: CASSQTGGAKTQYF. The CDR3, as DNA: TGTGCCAGCAGTCAAACAGGGGGCGCAAAGACCCAGTACTTC. The V call is TRBV25-1, the J call TRBJ2-5; 9 positions agree with TRBD1. J lost 6 bases, V lost 5 bases, and 7 bases had no gene match. The germline V gene has CDR1 MGHDK and CDR2 SYGVNS. The CDR3 runs to 14 residues.

This clonotype was counted at least ten times. The chain carries TRBV7-6 and TRBJ1-5; D remains unclear. This CDR3 comprises 12 residues. Germline CDR1 is SGHVS and CDR2 is FNYEAQ. Trimming removed 5 bases at V and 4 bases at J, with 6 bases between. The CDR3 spells CASSARNQPQHF. The CDR3, as DNA: TGTGCCAGCAGCGCCCGGAATCAGCCCCAGCATTTT.

This clonotype was counted between two and nine times. This chain uses TRBV3-2 with TRBJ2-7; the table calls TRBD1, which could not be checked here. TRBV3-2 is tagged as a pseudogene. The CDR3 loop spans 15 amino acids. The CDR3 nucleotides are TGTGCCAGCAGCTTCAGACTCGATGGGGGCTACGAGCAGTACTTC. Its translation: CASSFRLDGGYEQYF.

This clonotype was counted ten times or more. The chain joins TRBV6-2 or TRBV6-3 to TRBJ1-5; 7 bases line up with TRBD1. The CDR3 totals 13 residues. Germline values: CDR1 MNHEY, CDR2 SVGEGT. V lost 5 bases and J lost 6; bases outside the gene matches: 4. The CDR3 loop reads CASSKTGSQPQHF. In nucleotides, the CDR3 is TGTGCCAGCAGTAAGACAGGGAGTCAGCCCCAGCATTTT.

This clonotype was counted only a few times. The chain has TRBV19 and TRBJ1-5; D gene uncertain. The CDR3 extends over 13 amino acids. Trimming took off 7 bases at V and 7 bases at J, with 14 bases between the two ends. Germline V gene sequence: CDR1 LNHDA, CDR2 SQIVND (reference sequence). In nucleotides, the CDR3 is TGTGCCAGTACCTCCCGGACGGGCCAGCCCCAGCATTTT. This sequence encodes CASTSRTGQPQHF.

This clonotype was seen many times. The genes are TRBV18 and TRBJ2-7; TRBD1 is a possible D gene (6 bases). Germline CDR1 KGHSH, CDR2 LQKENI. The CDR3 has 15 amino acids. The germline V and J ends were trimmed by 0 bases and 2 bases, with 11 bases remaining between them. The CDR3 nucleotides are TGTGCCAGCTCACCACCCACCCGACAGGCCTACGAGCAGTACTTC. This codes for CASSPPTRQAYEQYF.

In the case of this clonotype: An end of the junction does not agree with germline; a read error may underlie this. The rearrangement uses TRBV7-8 and TRBJ2-7; 7 nucleotides line up with TRBD2. Looked up from germline, CDR1 is SGHVS and CDR2 is FQNEAQ. The CDR3 loop spans 11 amino acids. The CDR3 coding sequence is TGTGCCAGCAGCTCACCGGGACTACGGCAGTTC. Translation gives CASSSPGLRQF.

This clonotype occurred many times. The CDR3 DNA reads TGCAGTGCTAGGGACGGCCTGAACACTGAAGCTTTCTTT. It codes for CSARDGLNTEAFF. This sequence joins TRBV20-1 and TRBJ1-1, with D unresolved. There are 13 residues in the CDR3. Per the germline V gene, CDR1 is DFQATT and CDR2 is SNEGSKA (reference sequence). The V and J ends lost 3 bases and 0 bases respectively, with 8 bases between them.

Ten or more counts support this clonotype. The V gene is TRBV11-2, the J gene TRBJ2-7, with 7 bases fitting TRBD1. J was trimmed by 12 bases and V by 0 bases; bases with no gene match: 11. The CDR3 has 14 amino acids. Germline loops: CDR1 SGHAT, CDR2 FQNNGV. The CDR3 bases are TGTGCCAGCAGCTTAGACCGACAGGGCAATTCACGGTACTTC. Protein sequence: CASSLDRQGNSRYF. Filled out from reference TRBV11-2 and TRBJ2-7, the complete variable domain reads EAGVAQSPRYKIIEKRQSVAFWCNPISGHATLYWYQQILGQGPKLLIQFQNNGVVDDSQLPKDRFSAERLKGVDSTLKIQPAKLEDSAVYLCASSLDRQGNSRYFGPGTRLTVT.

This clonotype came up a few times. Its ends do not fully match the called genes, so a read error is possible. The V gene is TRBV6-6, the J gene TRBJ2-1; no clear D. In germline, CDR1 is MNHNY, CDR2 SVGAGI (reference sequence). This CDR3 contains 10 residues. CDR3 amino acids: CASSSQREVF. For the CDR3, the DNA is TGTGCCAGCAGTTCCCAGCGAGAGGTCTTC.